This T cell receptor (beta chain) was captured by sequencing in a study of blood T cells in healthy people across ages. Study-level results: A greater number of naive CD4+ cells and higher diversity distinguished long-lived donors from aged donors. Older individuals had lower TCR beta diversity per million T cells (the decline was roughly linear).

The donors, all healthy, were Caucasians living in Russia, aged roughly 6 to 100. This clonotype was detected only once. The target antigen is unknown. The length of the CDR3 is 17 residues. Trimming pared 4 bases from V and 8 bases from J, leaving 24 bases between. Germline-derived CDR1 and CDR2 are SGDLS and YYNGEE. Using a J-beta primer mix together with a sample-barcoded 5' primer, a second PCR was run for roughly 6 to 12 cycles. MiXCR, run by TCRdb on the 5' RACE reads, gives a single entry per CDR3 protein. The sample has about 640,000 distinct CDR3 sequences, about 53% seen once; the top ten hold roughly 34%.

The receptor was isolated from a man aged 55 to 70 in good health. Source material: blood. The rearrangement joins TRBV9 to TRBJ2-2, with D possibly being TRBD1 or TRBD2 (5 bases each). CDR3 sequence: CASSLTFVGTQAGELFF. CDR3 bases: TGTGCCAGCAGCTTAACGTTTGTTGGGACCCAGGCGGGGGAGCTGTTTTTT.